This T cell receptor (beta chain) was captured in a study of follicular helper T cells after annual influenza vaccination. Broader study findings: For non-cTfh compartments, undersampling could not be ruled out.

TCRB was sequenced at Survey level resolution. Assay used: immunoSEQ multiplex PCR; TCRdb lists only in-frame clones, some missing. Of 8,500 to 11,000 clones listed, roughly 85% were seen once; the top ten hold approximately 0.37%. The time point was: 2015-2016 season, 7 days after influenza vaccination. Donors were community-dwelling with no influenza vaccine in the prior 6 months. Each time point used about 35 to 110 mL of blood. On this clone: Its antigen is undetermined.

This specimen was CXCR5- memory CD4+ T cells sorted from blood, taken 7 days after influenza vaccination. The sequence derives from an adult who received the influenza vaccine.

Here the CDR3 DNA reads TGCGCCAGCAGCCAGGCTGTATCTGAAAAACTGTTTTTT. Amino acids: CASSQAVSEKLFF. The chain recombines TRBV4-1 with TRBJ1-4, with D unresolved. Germline V gene data show CDR1 as MGHRA and CDR2 as YSYEKL. The CDR3 spans 13 residues. Between the trimmed V and J ends, which lost 3 bases and 7 bases, there was a span of 9 bases.